This T cell receptor (beta chain) was recorded in a study of T cell repertoires in cytomegalovirus infection. In its sample, this clonotype was seen many times. Its cognate antigen is unknown. TCRdb reanalysed the reads using MiXCR and keeps one entry per CDR3 protein. Seen here are about 190,000 distinct CDR3 sequences, roughly 27% observed once, and the top ten hold 30% to 40%. Study-wide results and limits: CMV-specific TCR beta clonotypes restricted by HLA-C dominated the ex vivo response.

This CDR3 spans 15 amino acids. Trimming left V 5 bases short and J 7 bases short, with 21 bases between. Germline CDR1 is SGHAT and CDR2 is FQNNGV. Material for sequencing was PBMCs. The chain employs TRBV11-2 and TRBJ2-7, with TRBD2 as a possible D gene (6 bases). The receptor's source is a human donor in good health (CMV status not recorded). Some clones in this sample may be carry-over from other donors' samples. In DNA form, the CDR3 reads TGTGCCAGCAGCCTCCCTTGGGGGGTCCGCGGGGAGCAGTACTTC. Its translation is CASSLPWGVRGEQYF. The full variable domain, completed using reference TRBV11-2 and TRBJ2-7, is EAGVAQSPRYKIIEKRQSVAFWCNPISGHATLYWYQQILGQGPKLLIQFQNNGVVDDSQLPKDRFSAERLKGVDSTLKIQPAKLEDSAVYLCASSLPWGVRGEQYFGPGTRLTVT.